These 5 T cell receptor beta chains were all obtained from the same sample, sequenced in a study of blood T cell repertoires in COVID-19. Clones were sequenced by immunoSEQ multiplex PCR, and TCRdb holds only the in-frame ones, with some missing. Of roughly 36,000 clones listed, around nine tenths are singletons. Sequenced input: peripheral blood. Receptors were obtained from a man in his 60s with active or convalescent COVID-19.

The chain uses TRBV7-3 and TRBJ2-1; weak D call: TRBD2 (6 bases). Germline assignment: CDR1 SGHTA and CDR2 FQGTGA. Trimming took off 1 base at V and 6 bases at J, with 13 bases between the two ends. There are 15 residues in the CDR3. CDR3: CASSLRGDFGNEQFF. The CDR3 bases are TGTGCCAGCAGCTTAAGGGGGGACTTCGGCAATGAGCAGTTCTTC.

In this sample, this clone turned up once. This chain joins TRBV5-8 and TRBJ1-5, with a tentative D call TRBD1 (6 bases). This CDR3 has 15 amino acids. The germline CDR1 and CDR2 sequences are SGHTS and YDEGEE. V was cut by 4 bases and J by 0 bases, with 11 bases left in between. The CDR3 loop reads CASSIQGYSNQPQHF. In DNA form, the CDR3 reads TGTGCCAGCAGCATCCAGGGGTATAGCAATCAGCCCCAGCATTTT.

This clone came up once. The J gene is TRBJ2-5, the V gene TRBV7-3; TRBD1 might be the D (5 bases). The length of the CDR3 is 14 residues. The germline V and J ends were trimmed by 5 bases and 3 bases, with 13 bases remaining between them. The germline CDR1 and CDR2 sequences are SGHTA and FQGTGA. The CDR3 DNA reads TGTGCCAGCAGCCCTTGGGGCCCCGAAGAGACCCAGTACTTC. Protein: CASSPWGPEETQYF. Full variable domain (missing parts from reference TRBV7-3 and TRBJ2-5): GAGVSQTPSNKVTEKGKYVELRCDPISGHTALYWYRQSLGQGPEFLIYFQGTGAADDSGLPNDRFFAVRPEGSVSTLKIQRTERGDSAVYLCASSPWGPEETQYFGPGTRLLVL.

The chain's CDR3 is CSVDHRGRNNYGYTF. DNA for the CDR3: TGCAGCGTTGACCACAGGGGAAGGAATAACTATGGCTACACCTTC. The chain combines TRBV29-1 with TRBJ1-2; 7 bases align to TRBD1. The V gene's germline CDR1 is SQVTM and CDR2 ANQGSEA. CDR3 length equals 15 residues. V shed 3 bases and J 1 base; nucleotides not matched to a gene: 8.

This chain connects TRBV4-2 to TRBJ1-2; 11 bases fit TRBD1. The CDR3 runs 16 residues. Germline V CDR1 and CDR2: LGHNA, YNFKEQ. The V and J ends lost 4 bases and 4 bases, in that order; junction bases with no gene match: 8. CDR3 bases: TGTGCCAGCAGCCCATATGGGACAGGGGGTACCTATGGCTACACCTTC. It translates to CASSPYGTGGTYGYTF.